This passage covers 30 T cell receptor beta chains from one sample sequenced in a study of pediatric ulcerative colitis. Only in-frame clones appear in the TCRdb table, and some are missing; sequencing was by immunoSEQ multiplex PCR. The table records 57,000 or so clones, approximately 87% of them present only once. Input material: blood. All receptors come from a boy between 10 and 17 years old who was a control in a study of pediatric ulcerative colitis.

This chain uses TRBV5-6 with TRBJ1-4; D is possibly TRBD1 (5 bases). The CDR3 length is 15 residues. From germline, CDR1 is SGHDT and CDR2 YYEEEE. Trimming removed 0 bases at V and 4 bases at J, with 10 bases between. The CDR3, as DNA: TGTGCCAGCAGCTTGGTCGACAGTTATAATGAAAAACTGTTTTTT. Translating gives CASSLVDSYNEKLFF. Full variable domain (outside the CDR3, taken from reference TRBV5-6 and TRBJ1-4): DAGVTQSPTHLIKTRGQQVTLRCSPKSGHDTVSWYQQALGQGPQFIFQYYEEEERQRGNFPDRFSGHQFPNYSSELNVNALLLGDSALYLCASSLVDSYNEKLFFGSGTQLSVL.

The chain links TRBV5-6 to TRBJ1-3; the match to TRBD1 covers 7 bases. V was clipped by 2 bases and J by 4 bases; unmatched bases: 9. The CDR3 totals 16 residues. From germline, CDR1 is SGHDT and CDR2 YYEEEE. In DNA, the CDR3 is TGTGCCAGCAGCTTTAAAAGGGGGCGAGCGGGAAACACCATATATTTT. Translating gives CASSFKRGRAGNTIYF.

The chain is built from TRBV19 and TRBJ2-2; D gene ambiguous. This CDR3 has 14 residues. Trimming took 1 base from V and 1 from J, leaving 4 bases between them. Germline V gene lookup returns CDR1 LNHDA and CDR2 SQIVND (reference sequence). The CDR3 nucleotides are TGTGCCAGTAGTATAGCCTGGAACACCGGGGAGCTGTTTTTT. The encoded protein is CASSIAWNTGELFF. The variable domain in full, completed from reference TRBV19 and TRBJ2-2, reads DGGITQSPKYLFRKEGQNVTLSCEQNLNHDAMYWYRQDPGQGLRLIYYSQIVNDFQKGDIAEGYSVSREKKESFPLTVTSAQKNPTAFYLCASSIAWNTGELFFGEGSRLTVL.

The J gene is TRBJ2-3, the V gene TRBV7-9, with TRBD2 identical over 9 bases. The germline V gene encodes CDR1 SEHNR and CDR2 FQNEAQ (reference sequence). There are 16 residues in the CDR3. V lost 4 bases to trimming and J lost 0 bases; unmatched junction nucleotides: 5. Written as DNA, the CDR3 is TGTGCCAGCAGCTCGACTAGCGGACCTAGCACAGATACGCAGTATTTT. It specifies CASSSTSGPSTDTQYF.

The rearrangement joins TRBV7-6 to TRBJ2-7; TRBD1 matches 8 bases. The CDR3 contains 14 residues. J was trimmed by 1 base and V by 5 bases; bases with no gene match: 4. Looked up from germline, CDR1 is SGHVS and CDR2 is FNYEAQ. The CDR3 loop is CASSLGQESYEQYF. The CDR3 coding sequence is TGTGCCAGCAGCCTGGGACAGGAGTCCTACGAGCAGTACTTC.

The chain is built from TRBV19 and TRBJ2-5; 7 nucleotides line up with TRBD1. V lost 7 bases and J lost 7; bases outside the gene matches: 12. From germline, CDR1 is LNHDA and CDR2 SQIVND (reference sequence). The CDR3 spans 14 residues. The DNA for the CDR3 is TGTGCCAGTACCGGACAGGTGGGAGTGGGGACCCAGTACTTC. This translates into CASTGQVGVGTQYF. Complete variable domain (other parts from reference TRBV19 and TRBJ2-5): DGGITQSPKYLFRKEGQNVTLSCEQNLNHDAMYWYRQDPGQGLRLIYYSQIVNDFQKGDIAEGYSVSREKKESFPLTVTSAQKNPTAFYLCASTGQVGVGTQYFGPGTRLLVL.

The chain links TRBV4-3 to TRBJ1-6, with D unclear. Germline CDR1 LGHNA, CDR2 YSLEER. Trimming took 0 bases from V and 10 from J, leaving 7 bases between them. The length of the CDR3 is 13 residues. DNA of the CDR3: TGCGCCAGCAGCCAAGATAGGCGGTCACCCCTCCACTTT. This translates into CASSQDRRSPLHF.

The rearrangement links TRBV7-8 to TRBJ1-3; TRBD1 is a possible D gene (5 bases). V lost 5 bases and J lost 2, with 16 bases in between. The CDR3 runs 16 residues. Per the germline V gene, CDR1 is SGHVS and CDR2 is FQNEAQ. As DNA, the CDR3 is TGTGCCAGCAGCCCGAAAATCAGAGGGGCTGGAAACACCATATATTTT. Translating gives CASSPKIRGAGNTIYF.

J is TRBJ1-1 and V is TRBV7-2; D perhaps matches TRBD1 (5 bases). Germline-derived CDR1 and CDR2 are SGHTA and FQGNSA. Between the trimmed V and J ends, which lost 3 bases and 1 base, there was a span of 15 bases. The CDR3 extends over 16 amino acids. The DNA of the CDR3 is TGTGCCAGCAGCTTCTTACCGGGGCTCGGGAACACTGAAGCTTTCTTT. Translated, it gives CASSFLPGLGNTEAFF.

The chain joins TRBV7-9 to TRBJ1-2; tentatively, D is TRBD1 (6 bases). The germline V and J ends were trimmed by 6 bases and 7 bases, with 12 bases remaining between them. This CDR3 has 12 residues. In germline, CDR1 is SEHNR, CDR2 FQNEAQ (reference sequence). The CDR3 loop reads CASSSGESGYTF. The CDR3 coding sequence is TGTGCCAGCAGTTCAGGGGAAAGTGGCTACACCTTC.

V usage is TRBV5-4 and J usage is TRBJ1-3, with D possibly matching TRBD1 (6 bases). V was trimmed by 4 bases and J by 2 bases, leaving 16 bases between them. The germline gives CDR1 SGHNT, CDR2 YYREEE (reference sequence). This CDR3 is 16 amino acids long. CDR3 protein: CASSKALGAAGNTIYF. CDR3 coding DNA: TGTGCCAGCAGCAAGGCGCTGGGGGCTGCTGGAAACACCATATATTTT.

The sample holds a few counts of this clone. J is TRBJ1-4 and V is TRBV14; the D gene is possibly TRBD1 (5 bases). This CDR3 region has 13 residues. Between the trimmed V and J ends, which lost 4 bases and 11 bases, there was a span of 14 bases. Germline assignment: CDR1 SGHDN and CDR2 FVKESK. Here the CDR3 DNA reads TGTGCCAGCAGCCTAACCGCCAGGGAGAAACTGTTTTTT. Translating gives CASSLTAREKLFF.

The chain employs TRBV7-6 and TRBJ2-1; D gene uncertain. V was pared by 3 bases and J by 2 bases, with 11 bases between. This CDR3 is built from 15 residues. Per the germline V gene, CDR1 is SGHVS and CDR2 is FNYEAQ. CDR3 residues: CASSFLPRPYNEQFF. The CDR3 region has the DNA TGTGCCAGCAGCTTTCTCCCAAGGCCCTACAATGAGCAGTTCTTC.

The chain recombines TRBV25-1 with TRBJ2-5; 7 bases match TRBD2. The germline V gene has CDR1 MGHDK and CDR2 SYGVNS. This CDR3 contains 13 residues. Unmatched junction bases numbered 2, after V lost 3 bases and J lost 4 bases. CDR3 in amino acids: CASSDWGGETQYF. DNA for the CDR3: TGTGCCAGCAGTGATTGGGGGGGAGAGACCCAGTACTTC.

The chain links TRBV11-2 to TRBJ2-3; 13 nucleotides match TRBD2. The germline V gene has CDR1 SGHAT and CDR2 FQNNGV. The CDR3 has 16 amino acids. Losses at the gene ends were 5 bases for V and 0 bases for J; bases not matched to a gene: 2. Here the CDR3 DNA reads TGTGCCAGCAGCCCGGGACTAGCGGGGAGCACAGATACGCAGTATTTT. It encodes CASSPGLAGSTDTQYF.

J is TRBJ2-7 and V is TRBV28, with D perhaps TRBD1 (5 bases). V gave up 3 bases and J gave up 5 bases, with 14 bases separating them. This CDR3 comprises 14 residues. CDR1 is MDHEN and CDR2 is SYDVKM in the germline V gene. The chain's CDR3 is CASSFGRVLNEQYF. The CDR3 bases are TGTGCCAGCAGTTTCGGCAGGGTCCTCAACGAGCAGTACTTC. The whole variable domain, remainder taken from reference TRBV28 and TRBJ2-7, is DVKVTQSSRYLVKRTGEKVFLECVQDMDHENMFWYRQDPGLGLRLIYFSYDVKMKEKGDIPEGYSVSREKKERFSLILESASTNQTSMYLCASSFGRVLNEQYFGPGTRLTVT.

The rearrangement joins TRBV4-1 to TRBJ2-7; no definite D call. This CDR3 is built from 15 residues. Trimming removed 1 base from V and 3 bases from J, with 13 bases in between. The germline CDR1 and CDR2 sequences are MGHRA and YSYEKL. The chain's CDR3 is CASSQGKGFLYEQYF. DNA of the CDR3: TGCGCCAGCAGCCAAGGGAAAGGGTTCCTCTACGAGCAGTACTTC.

The V and J genes are TRBV7-9 and TRBJ2-3, with unresolved D. Between the trimmed V and J ends, which lost 2 bases and 4 bases, there was a span of 7 bases. Germline V gene data show CDR1 as SEHNR and CDR2 as FQNEAQ (reference sequence). CDR3 length: 13 amino acids. As DNA, the CDR3 is TGTGCCAGCAGCTTATTTATCCCAGATACGCAGTATTTT. This sequence encodes CASSLFIPDTQYF.

V is TRBV19 and J is TRBJ1-2; 8 bases fit TRBD1. The CDR3 extends over 15 amino acids. Trimming at V came to 6 bases and at J to 4 bases, leaving 10 bases not matched to a gene. Germline V CDR1 and CDR2: LNHDA, SQIVND (reference sequence). CDR3 DNA: TGTGCCAGTAGCCCGACGGCAGGGGGCTTCTATGGCTACACCTTC. It codes for CASSPTAGGFYGYTF.

The rearrangement links TRBV9 to TRBJ2-6; D unresolved. V was cut by 4 bases and J by 0 bases, with 17 bases left in between. Germline V CDR1 and CDR2: SGDLS, YYNGEE. The CDR3 has 18 residues. The CDR3 loop reads CASSPLGGTHSGANVLTF. As DNA, the CDR3 is TGTGCCAGCAGCCCCTTAGGCGGAACCCACTCTGGGGCCAACGTCCTGACTTTC.

The chain recombines TRBV28 with TRBJ1-3; unclear D gene. Germline CDR1 MDHEN, CDR2 SYDVKM. Trimming removed 10 bases at V and 0 bases at J, with 16 bases between. This CDR3 comprises 15 residues. The CDR3 reads CATAGAVDSGNTIYF. DNA for the CDR3: TGTGCCACCGCAGGCGCGGTAGACTCTGGAAACACCATATATTTT.

Here the CDR3 DNA reads TGTGCCACCAGCAGAGATCTGGCCTACGAGCAGTACTTC. This codes for CATSRDLAYEQYF. The V call is TRBV15, the J call TRBJ2-7; D gene unclear. Germline CDR1 reads LNHNV; CDR2 reads YYDKDF (reference sequence). V was trimmed by 0 bases and J by 2 bases, leaving 5 bases between them. This CDR3 spans 13 amino acids.

V is TRBV7-9 and J is TRBJ1-1; TRBD1 aligns across 11 bases. The CDR3 runs 16 residues. Germline V CDR1 and CDR2: SEHNR, FQNEAQ (reference sequence). The V segment lost 5 bases and the J segment 0 bases; nucleotides outside the gene matches: 5. The CDR3: CASSPGQGVMNTEAFF. The CDR3 nucleotides are TGTGCCAGCAGCCCGGGACAGGGGGTCATGAACACTGAAGCTTTCTTT.

The chain joins TRBV7-9 to TRBJ2-2; TRBD2 matches 11 bases. The germline CDR1 and CDR2 sequences are SEHNR and FQNEAQ (reference sequence). J gave up 8 bases and V 2 bases, and 7 bases lay outside the gene matches. This CDR3 region has 16 residues. The CDR3: CASSLSSGRPRGELFF. In nucleotides, the CDR3 is TGTGCCAGCAGCTTATCTAGCGGGAGGCCTCGAGGGGAGCTGTTTTTT.

This chain links TRBV7-8 with TRBJ2-7, with TRBD1 matching 10 bases. Germline trimming cut 2 bases from V and 2 bases from J; bases unmatched to any gene: 6. Germline CDR1 reads SGHVS; CDR2 reads FQNEAQ. The CDR3 covers 16 residues. The CDR3 DNA follows: TGTGCCAGCAGCTTACGTTGGGACAGGGGCCCCTACGAGCAGTACTTC. It translates to CASSLRWDRGPYEQYF.

V usage is TRBV19 and J usage is TRBJ1-2; TRBD1 agrees at 10 bases. Per germline, CDR1 LNHDA and CDR2 SQIVND (reference sequence). Losses at the gene ends were 6 bases for V and 4 bases for J; bases not matched to a gene: 8. The CDR3 contains 15 residues. DNA of the CDR3: TGTGCCAGTAGGCCCGGGACAGGGGCTGGCTATGGCTACACCTTC. Its translation: CASRPGTGAGYGYTF.

The rearrangement uses TRBV18 and TRBJ2-5; TRBD1 agrees at 7 bases. Germline V gene lookup returns CDR1 KGHSH and CDR2 LQKENI. The trim removed 1 base at V and 5 bases at J, leaving 10 bases unmatched. The CDR3 is 16 amino acids. The CDR3 DNA sequence: TGTGCCAGCTCACCACGTGCGTCAAGACAGGGTGAGACCCAGTACTTC. It specifies CASSPRASRQGETQYF.

This clone was found a few times. V is TRBV29-1 and J is TRBJ1-1, with TRBD1 matching 7 bases. CDR1 and CDR2 from the germline V gene are SQVTM and ANQGSEA. The length of the CDR3 is 13 residues. Trimming at V came to 7 bases and at J to 3 bases, leaving 8 bases not matched to a gene. The CDR3 nucleotides are TGCAGCGCCGCTGGACAGGTGTACACTGAAGCTTTCTTT. This codes for CSAAGQVYTEAFF. The variable domain in full, completed from reference TRBV29-1 and TRBJ1-1, reads SAVISQKPSRDICQRGTSLTIQCQVDSQVTMMFWYRQQPGQSLTLIATANQGSEATYESGFVIDKFPISRPNLTFSTLTVSNMSPEDSSIYLCSAAGQVYTEAFFGQGTRLTVV.

This chain uses TRBV5-1 with TRBJ2-3, with 10 bases identical to TRBD1. The J segment lost 2 bases and the V segment lost 4 bases, leaving 10 bases of the junction unmatched. The CDR3 is 17 amino acids. In germline, CDR1 is SGHRS, CDR2 YFSETQ. The CDR3 DNA reads TGCGCCAGCAGCGCCCGACGGACAGGGGGAACCACAGATACGCAGTATTTT. This codes for CASSARRTGGTTDTQYF.

This clone was observed once. The V call is TRBV5-8, the J call TRBJ1-1; TRBD1 might be the D (5 bases). Germline V CDR1 and CDR2: SGHTS, YDEGEE. With 3 bases removed from V and 0 bases from J, the gap between germline ends came to 12 bases. The CDR3 consists of 15 residues. CDR3 nucleotide sequence: TGTGCCAGCAGCTCGCTGGGACGGATGAACACTGAAGCTTTCTTT. Protein: CASSSLGRMNTEAFF.